These T cell receptor beta chains were read from a single sample in a study of blood T cell repertoires in COVID-19. Produced via immunoSEQ multiplex PCR; TCRdb's table is partial and in-frame only. The table lists some 110,000 clones, more than 85% of them singletons, with around 6% in the top ten. Material for sequencing was peripheral blood. These receptors all stem from a human donor in a cohort sampled during active COVID-19. Each CDR3 is given with its conserved first and last residue. A D gene is named only where the DNA matches it firmly. Expanded clones get a size class; other rows say once, few or many, or leave the size out.

TRBJ1-1	.	.	TRBV30	CAWSVQSGVGAFF	TGTGCCTGGAGTGTACAGTCGGGGGTTGGAGCTTTCTTT
TRBJ1-1	.	TRBD1	TRBV7-8	CASSPFGGTGGFFTEAFF	TGTGCCAGCAGCCCCTTCGGCGGGACAGGGGGTTTCTTCACTGAAGCTTTCTTT
TRBJ2-3	.	.	TRBV28	CASNRRGVGTDTQYF	TGTGCCAGCAACCGCAGGGGGGTCGGCACAGATACGCAGTATTTT
TRBJ2-1	.	TRBD1	TRBV7-8	CASSLSGTGLNEQFF	TGTGCCAGCAGCTTATCCGGGACAGGCCTTAATGAGCAGTTCTTC
TRBJ2-7	.	.	TRBV6-5	CASSYRIHGDEQYF	TGTGCCAGCAGTTATCGCATCCACGGGGACGAGCAGTACTTC
TRBJ1-6	.	.	TRBV9	CASSGPSSHSPLHF	TGTGCCAGCAGCGGGCCGTCCAGTCATTCACCCCTCCACTTT
TRBJ1-3	.	TRBD1	TRBV11-2	CASSRDRSSGNTIYF	TGTGCCAGCAGCCGGGACAGAAGCTCTGGAAACACCATATATTTT
TRBJ1-3	.	.	TRBV19	CASSIGQGYLSSGNTIYF	TGTGCCAGTAGTATAGGGCAGGGATACCTAAGCTCTGGAAACACCATATATTTT
TRBJ2-2	.	TRBD1	TRBV28	CASGLQGANTGELFF	TGTGCCAGCGGCTTACAGGGGGCGAACACCGGGGAGCTGTTTTTT
TRBJ1-2	.	TRBD1	TRBV5-1	CASSSTLNRGEGYTF	TGCGCCAGCAGCTCAACCCTTAACAGGGGTGAAGGCTACACCTTC
TRBJ1-6	once	TRBD1	TRBV19	CASTRTGGSYNSPLHF	TGTGCCAGTACCCGGACAGGGGGATCCTATAATTCACCCCTCCACTTT
TRBJ2-1	.	TRBD2	TRBV25-1	CASSGSGGAYNEQFF	TGTGCCAGCAGTGGGAGCGGGGGCGCCTACAATGAGCAGTTCTTC
TRBJ2-1	.	.	TRBV3-1/TRBV3-2	CASSQGLELAINNEQFF	TGTGCCAGCAGCCAAGGACTTGAGCTAGCCATTAACAATGAGCAGTTCTTC
TRBJ2-2	.	.	TRBV19	CASSPRQVANTGELFF	TGTGCCAGTAGTCCACGACAGGTAGCGAACACCGGGGAGCTGTTTTTT
TRBJ2-5	.	.	TRBV11-2	CASSLWTNIQETQYF	TGTGCCAGCAGCTTATGGACTAACATCCAAGAGACCCAGTACTTC
TRBJ2-1	.	TRBD2	TRBV19	CASSKGLAGGNNEQFF	TGTGCCAGTAGTAAGGGACTAGCGGGAGGAAACAATGAGCAGTTCTTC
TRBJ2-7	.	.	TRBV5-1	CASSLALPPYEQYF	TGCGCCAGCAGCTTGGCCCTTCCCCCCTACGAGCAGTACTTC
TRBJ2-2	.	.	TRBV24-1	CATSDRQVKATNTGELFF	TGTGCCACCAGTGACCGACAGGTAAAGGCGACGAACACCGGGGAGCTGTTTTTT